The 6 T cell receptor beta chains given below trace back to one sample, sequenced in a study of pediatric ulcerative colitis. Profiling relied on immunoSEQ multiplex PCR, and the TCRdb table lists in-frame clones only, not all of them. Here the sample spans more than 10,000 clones, roughly three quarters being singletons. The rectum was sampled with one to two pinch biopsies at colonoscopy. The material sequenced was gut tissue. These receptors all stem from a boy aged 10-17 years who was a control in a study of pediatric ulcerative colitis.

CDR3 DNA: TGTGCCAGCAGCTCTGTCCGGTCGTTCGCGAACACCGGGGAGCTGTTTTTT. This encodes CASSSVRSFANTGELFF. The V call is TRBV5-6, the J call TRBJ2-2; D is ambiguous. Germline V CDR1 and CDR2: SGHDT, YYEEEE. V shed 3 bases and J shed 0 bases, with 15 bases lying between them. The CDR3 runs 17 residues.

The V call is TRBV28, the J call TRBJ1-5; D call uncertain. Germline CDR1 reads MDHEN; CDR2 reads SYDVKM. This CDR3 region has 14 residues. The V end was cut by 5 bases, the J end by 7 bases, with 15 bases between. The DNA for the CDR3 is TGTGCCAGCAGTCCTCGCCCGACTTGGCAGCCCCAGCATTTT. Its translation is CASSPRPTWQPQHF.

This clone was recorded once. The chain is built from TRBV27 and TRBJ2-7; D remains unclear. The germline V gene encodes CDR1 MNHEY and CDR2 SMNVEV (reference sequence). CDR3 length: 15 residues. The ends were cut back, 5 bases at V and 0 bases at J, with 14 bases in the middle. CDR3 amino acids: CASSPPGVLSYEQYF. The CDR3 bases are TGTGCCAGCAGTCCCCCAGGAGTTCTCTCCTACGAGCAGTACTTC.

This clone was seen only a few times. This sequence joins TRBV6-1 and TRBJ1-3; D is perhaps TRBD1 (6 bases). Germline V lookup: CDR1 MNHNS, CDR2 SASEGT. The CDR3 contains 16 residues. V was pared by 2 bases and J by 0 bases, with 11 bases between. DNA of the CDR3: TGTGCCAGCAGTGAATCTGTGGACAGCTCTGGAAACACCATATATTTT. Translation gives CASSESVDSSGNTIYF.

This sequence joins TRBV27 and TRBJ1-1; D is possibly TRBD1 (5 bases). V shed 5 bases and J shed 0 bases, with 13 bases lying between them. Germline CDR1 is MNHEY and CDR2 is SMNVEV (reference sequence). This CDR3 has 15 amino acids. CDR3 residues: CASSPLGRLNTEAFF. For the CDR3, the DNA is TGTGCCAGCAGTCCCTTGGGACGGTTGAACACTGAAGCTTTCTTT.

The gene calls are TRBV11-2 and TRBJ1-2; no clear D. CDR1 is SGHAT and CDR2 is FQNNGV in the germline V gene. With 1 base removed from V and 5 bases from J, the gap between germline ends came to 11 bases. This CDR3 spans 14 amino acids. The CDR3 sequence: CASSLVRTGYGYTF. Written as DNA, the CDR3 is TGTGCCAGCAGCTTAGTCCGGACCGGATATGGCTACACCTTC.